Sequencing of this T cell receptor beta chain was carried out in a study of cytomegalovirus exposure and HLA in healthy donors. In regard to this clone: What it binds is not known.

CDR1 and CDR2 (germline): MRHNA, SNTAGT. V shed 7 bases and J 3 bases; nucleotides not matched to a gene: 8. CDR3 length: 15 residues. Both 60 Vbeta primers and 13 Jbeta primers went into the PCR. Assay used: immunoSEQ multiplex PCR; TCRdb lists only in-frame clones, some missing. The data hold 110,000 to 150,000 clones, with approximately 82% observed a single time. Findings and caveats of the study: Later, an analysis found that common viral pathogens appeared to be linked with several of the most significant clusters.

The V call is TRBV6-4, the J call TRBJ2-7; TRBD2 agrees at 11 bases. The receptor was isolated from a woman aged 55-70 years in good health and CMV-seropositive. Material: PBMCs. CDR3: CASTGEGLADYEQYF. The CDR3 region has the DNA TGTGCCAGCACGGGGGAGGGACTAGCGGACTACGAGCAGTACTTC.